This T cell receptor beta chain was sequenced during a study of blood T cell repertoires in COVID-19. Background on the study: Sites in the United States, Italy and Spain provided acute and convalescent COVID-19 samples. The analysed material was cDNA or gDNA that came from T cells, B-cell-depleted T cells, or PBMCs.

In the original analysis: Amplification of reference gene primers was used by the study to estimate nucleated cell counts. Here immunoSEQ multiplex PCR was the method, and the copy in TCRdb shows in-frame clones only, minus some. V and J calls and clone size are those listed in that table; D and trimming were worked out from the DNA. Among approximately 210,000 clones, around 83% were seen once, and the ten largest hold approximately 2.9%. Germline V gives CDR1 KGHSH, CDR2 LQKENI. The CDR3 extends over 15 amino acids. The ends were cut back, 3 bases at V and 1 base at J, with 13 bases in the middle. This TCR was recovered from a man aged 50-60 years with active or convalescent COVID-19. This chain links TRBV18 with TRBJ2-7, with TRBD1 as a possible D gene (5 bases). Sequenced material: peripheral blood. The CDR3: CASSPWAGISYEQYF. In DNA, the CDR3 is TGTGCCAGCTCACCGTGGGCAGGGATATCCTACGAGCAGTACTTC.